This T cell receptor beta chain comes out of a study of T cells in Graves' hyperthyroidism and ophthalmopathy (dated by TCRdb to the late 2010s). Describing the broader study: TCR V-J signatures able to tell the groups apart were searched for in a discovery cohort of some 100 patients, of whom around 42 had Graves' ophthalmopathy and around 57 had stable Graves' hyperthyroidism. Whether ophthalmopathy could be predicted prospectively was tested in an independent validation cohort made up of about 20 hyperthyroidism patients plus 17 patients who later progressed to ophthalmopathy. For training and testing, the approximately 97 patients in the discovery cohort were randomly divided in a 7:3 ratio. In addition, the study compared T-cell repertoires in thyroid tissue and in blood from five or six Graves' hyperthyroidism patients. Once sampling was done, hyperthyroidism patients were given methimazole at a starting dose of 30 mg daily, whereas ophthalmopathy patients were given high-dose intravenous methylprednisolone. The paper reports TCR Vbeta CDR3 sequencing of some 140 peripheral blood samples: 43 ophthalmopathy, about 75 hyperthyroidism and approximately 17 progressor patients. General findings and caveats noted by the study authors: Sample size was not statistically predetermined, and blinding of investigators to group allocation was not performed. A model built on a 13 V-J signature distinguished ophthalmopathy from stable hyperthyroidism, reaching roughly 88% sensitivity and 81.08% specificity in cross-validation and 80%/75% in testing. Most expanded thyroid clonotypes (frequency above 0.001) were also detected in blood, suggesting blood repertoires may reflect thyroid immune responses. During validation, the model predicted progression to ophthalmopathy a median of around 7 months ahead of onset, with approximately 70% sensitivity and roughly 75% specificity.

The junction shows trimming of 0 bases on V and 2 bases on J, plus 9 bases between the germline ends. From its cysteine to its phenylalanine, the CDR3 spans 15 amino acids. The entry retains the CDR3 DNA only, 45 bases that are in frame from base 1. The germline V gene supplies CDR1 SGHTS and CDR2 YDEGEE. Patients with uncontrolled infections, other autoimmune diseases, pregnancy or lactation were excluded. Clinical symptoms, serum thyroxine and TRAb, thyroid ultrasound, and orbital computed tomography formed the basis for the diagnoses. Trizol reagent was used to extract total RNA, and RNA quality was then checked on an Agilent 2100 Bioanalyzer. This clonotype has only a few counts. There is no known antigen for this receptor. A read error may explain this, as a much larger clone is one base away. The TCR beta CDR3 regions were amplified from the RNA transcripts. The TCR CDR3 was subjected to a first round of RT-PCR using the HTBI primer set and the Qiagen OneStep RT-PCR kit. Libraries were constructed in a second round of multiplex PCR, after which size selection and purification were carried out. The libraries were sequenced on an Illumina HiSeq2000 using paired-end 100 bp reads. Per the original workflow: Raw data were processed with SOAPnuke, discarding reads with adapters, uncalled bases, mean Phred below 15, or no exact constant-primer or identifier match. High-quality paired reads were merged using COPE v1.2.5, and each unique nucleotide sequence was defined as a clonotype. Clonotypes were aligned to IMGT TRBV, TRBD and TRBJ reference segments using MiTCR v1.1. Analysis was restricted to V-J combinations with a frequency above 0.0001, which covered roughly 99% of repertoires. A TCS score was defined as the ratio of F50 (clonal expansion) to E x V (chaos), with BLOSUM62-based TCRdist applied between CDR3 peptides within each V-J. Welch's t-statistics and random forest reduced approximately 520 V-J features to 10 to 15, which were used in a naive Bayes classifier (R e1071). The Morisita-Horn index was used to measure how similar the thyroid and blood repertoires were. TCRdb reanalyzed the raw reads on its own, using fastp at Q25 for trimming and MiXCR for clone calling, and kept in-frame beta chains. One record per CDR3 amino acid sequence lists the most common genes and DNA. Clone size and V and J calls follow TCRdb, not the original study. In all, the sample holds about 570,000 distinct CDR3 sequences, and 46% of those were seen once. The ten largest clones take up 15% to 20% of the sample.

The specimen sequenced was peripheral blood or thyroid tissue (not recorded which). The TCR comes from an adult woman with Graves' disease, either hyperthyroidism or ophthalmopathy (not recorded which). Recombination connected TRBV5-8 to TRBJ1-5; the D segment could be TRBD1, given 5 matching bases. The DNA sequence follows: TGTGCCAGCAGCTTGGTAGGGGTTGGCAATCAGCCCCAGCATTTT. The translation is CASSLVGVGNQPQHF.